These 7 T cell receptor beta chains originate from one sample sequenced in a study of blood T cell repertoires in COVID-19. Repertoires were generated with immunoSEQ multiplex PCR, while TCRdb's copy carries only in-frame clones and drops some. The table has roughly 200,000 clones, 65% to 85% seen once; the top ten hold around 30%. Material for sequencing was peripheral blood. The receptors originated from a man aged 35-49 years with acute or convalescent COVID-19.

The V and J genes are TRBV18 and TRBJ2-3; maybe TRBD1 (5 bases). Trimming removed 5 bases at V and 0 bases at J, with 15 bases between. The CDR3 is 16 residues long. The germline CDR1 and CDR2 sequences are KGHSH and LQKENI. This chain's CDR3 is CASSGRQSPSTDTQYF. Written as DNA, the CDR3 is TGTGCCAGCTCAGGTCGACAGAGCCCTAGCACAGATACGCAGTATTTT.

The CDR3 here is CATSRDGGSQFF. DNA of the CDR3: TGTGCCACCAGCAGAGACGGAGGGTCTCAGTTCTTC. V and J are TRBV15 and TRBJ2-1, with D perhaps TRBD2 (6 bases). The germline V and J ends were trimmed by 0 bases and 13 bases, with 10 bases remaining between them. CDR1 is LNHNV and CDR2 is YYDKDF in the germline V gene (reference sequence). This CDR3 is 12 amino acids long.

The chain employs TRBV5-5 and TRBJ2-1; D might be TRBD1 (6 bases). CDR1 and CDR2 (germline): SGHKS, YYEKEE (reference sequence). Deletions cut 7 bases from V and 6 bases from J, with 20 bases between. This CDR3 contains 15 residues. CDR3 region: CASGRRDTLSNEQFF. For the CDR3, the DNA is TGTGCCAGCGGCCGCCGGGACACATTAAGCAATGAGCAGTTCTTC.

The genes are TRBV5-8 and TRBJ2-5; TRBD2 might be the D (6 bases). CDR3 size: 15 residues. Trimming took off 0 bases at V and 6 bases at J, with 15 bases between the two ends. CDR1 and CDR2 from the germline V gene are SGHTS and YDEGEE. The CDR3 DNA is TGTGCCAGCAGCTTGGTGCTAGCGTATGGGAAGACCCAGTACTTC. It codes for CASSLVLAYGKTQYF.

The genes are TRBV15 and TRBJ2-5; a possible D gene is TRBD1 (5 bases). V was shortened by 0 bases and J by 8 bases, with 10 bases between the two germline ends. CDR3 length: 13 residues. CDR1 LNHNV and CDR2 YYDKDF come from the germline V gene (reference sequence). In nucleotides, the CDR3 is TGTGCCACCAGCAGAGATCCAGGGCGAACCCAGTACTTC. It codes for CATSRDPGRTQYF.

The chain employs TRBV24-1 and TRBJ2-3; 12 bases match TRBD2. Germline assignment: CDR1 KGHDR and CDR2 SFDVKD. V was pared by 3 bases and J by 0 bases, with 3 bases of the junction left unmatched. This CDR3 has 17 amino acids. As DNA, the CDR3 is TGTGCCACCAGTGATGCCGGACTAGCGGGAAGCACAGATACGCAGTATTTT. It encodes CATSDAGLAGSTDTQYF.

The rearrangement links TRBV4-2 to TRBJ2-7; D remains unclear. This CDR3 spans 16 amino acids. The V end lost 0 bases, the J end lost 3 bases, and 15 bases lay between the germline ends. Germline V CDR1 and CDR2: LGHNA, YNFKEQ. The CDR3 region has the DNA TGTGCCAGCAGCCAAGATGGAGCAGATGTCAACTACGAGCAGTACTTC. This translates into CASSQDGADVNYEQYF.